Detailed here is one T cell receptor beta chain. No more than 2 weeks before study entry, exposed participants had met a case of COVID-19. V shed 3 bases, J shed 1 base, and the junction held 6 bases outside the gene matches. From germline, CDR1 is KGHSH and CDR2 LQKENI. This CDR3 region has 16 residues. This entry comes from a study of blood T cell repertoires in COVID-19. Study-wide background: Some COVID-19 samples were acute and others convalescent; all came from the United States, Italy and Spain. T cells, B-cell-depleted T cells, or PBMCs supplied cDNA or gDNA.

Produced via immunoSEQ multiplex PCR; TCRdb's table is partial and in-frame only. The table includes 200,000 to 250,000 clones, 80% to 90% detected once. This clonotype originated in a woman in her thirties who had been exposed to COVID-19. The chain employs TRBV18 and TRBJ1-3, with 7 bases identical to TRBD1. What was sequenced was PBMCs or T cells enriched from blood (not recorded which). The CDR3 nucleotides read TGTGCCAGCTCACCCGAACCAGGGGGATCTGGAAACACCATATATTTT. This translates into CASSPEPGGSGNTIYF.